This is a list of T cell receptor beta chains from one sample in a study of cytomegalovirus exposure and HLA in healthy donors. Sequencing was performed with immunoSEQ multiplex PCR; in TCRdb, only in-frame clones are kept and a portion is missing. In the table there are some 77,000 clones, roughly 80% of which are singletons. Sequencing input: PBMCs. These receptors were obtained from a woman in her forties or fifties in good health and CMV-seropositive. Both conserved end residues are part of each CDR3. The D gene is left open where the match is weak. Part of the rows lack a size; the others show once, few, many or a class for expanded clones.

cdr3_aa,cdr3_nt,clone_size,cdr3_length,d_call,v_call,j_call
CASSKQGQTEAFF,TGTGCCAGCAGCAAACAGGGTCAAACTGAAGCTTTCTTT,NA,13,NA,TRBV7-9,TRBJ1-1
CASSYAGQVYGYTF,TGTGCCAGCAGTTACGCAGGACAGGTCTATGGCTACACCTTC,NA,14,TRBD1,TRBV6-5,TRBJ1-2
CASRPGQKSYGYTF,TGTGCCAGTAGACCGGGACAGAAAAGCTATGGCTACACCTTC,NA,14,TRBD1,TRBV19,TRBJ1-2
CASSSPGGGAFF,TGTGCCAGCAGCTCCCCGGGAGGGGGAGCTTTCTTT,NA,12,NA,TRBV7-9,TRBJ1-1
CAWSVRELGELFF,TGTGCCTGGAGTGTACGCGAGCTCGGGGAGCTGTTTTTT,NA,13,NA,TRBV30,TRBJ2-2
CASSLVARFRQGGTEAFF,TGTGCCAGCAGCTTAGTCGCCCGTTTCAGACAGGGTGGCACTGAAGCTTTCTTT,NA,18,TRBD1,TRBV11-3,TRBJ1-1
CASSPLRTGAYEQYF,TGTGCCAGCAGTCCCCTAAGGACAGGGGCCTACGAGCAGTACTTC,NA,15,TRBD1,TRBV27,TRBJ2-7
CASSRTGGPGYTF,TGTGCCAGCAGTCGGACAGGGGGTCCGGGCTACACCTTC,NA,13,TRBD1,TRBV2,TRBJ1-2
CASSQGPAGLTDTQYF,TGCGCCAGCAGCCAAGGACCAGCGGGACTCACAGATACGCAGTATTTT,NA,16,TRBD2,TRBV4-1,TRBJ2-3
CSVQNGAEAFF,TGCAGTGTCCAAAACGGGGCTGAAGCTTTCTTT,NA,11,NA,TRBV20-1,TRBJ1-1
CVSSLGKQGGTEAFF,TGTGTCAGCAGTTTAGGGAAACAGGGTGGGACTGAAGCTTTCTTT,NA,15,NA,TRBV27,TRBJ1-1
CASSQDLGRARDEQYF,TGTGCCAGCAGCCAAGATTTAGGCAGGGCCCGTGACGAGCAGTACTTC,NA,16,NA,TRBV14,TRBJ2-7
CASSPGLGNSYEQYF,TGTGCCAGTAGTCCCGGACTAGGAAACTCCTACGAGCAGTACTTC,NA,15,TRBD2,TRBV19,TRBJ2-7
CSVSGRALNEQFF,TGCAGCGTTAGCGGGAGGGCCCTCAATGAGCAGTTCTTC,NA,13,TRBD2,TRBV29-1,TRBJ2-1
CSVEAGAYSGANVLTF,TGCAGCGTTGAAGCAGGGGCCTACTCTGGGGCCAACGTCCTGACTTTC,few,16,NA,TRBV29-1,TRBJ2-6
CASRGYRSRNYGYTF,TGTGCCAGCCGAGGGTATCGGAGCCGAAACTATGGCTACACCTTC,NA,15,NA,TRBV7-8,TRBJ1-2
CASSTSLGNTIYF,TGTGCCAGCAGCACCAGTCTCGGAAACACCATATATTTT,NA,13,NA,TRBV11-3,TRBJ1-3
CASSLGAAGGSTGELFF,TGCGCCAGCAGCTTGGGCGCAGCGGGAGGTAGCACCGGGGAGCTGTTTTTT,NA,17,TRBD2,TRBV5-1,TRBJ2-2
CAIMEGARTGELFF,TGTGCCATCATGGAGGGGGCGAGAACCGGGGAGCTGTTTTTT,NA,14,NA,TRBV10-3,TRBJ2-2
CASRRDSGETQYF,TGTGCCAGCAGACGGGACAGCGGGGAGACCCAGTACTTC,NA,13,NA,TRBV2,TRBJ2-5
CASSSRLAGNEQFF,TGTGCCAGCAGCTCCCGACTAGCGGGTAATGAGCAGTTCTTC,NA,14,TRBD2,TRBV5-4,TRBJ2-1
CASGRGFGLNGYTF,TGTGCCAGCGGGCGGGGATTCGGACTAAATGGCTACACCTTC,NA,14,NA,TRBV6-5,TRBJ1-2
CASSGYRGNTEAFF,TGTGCCAGTAGTGGCTACAGGGGGAACACTGAAGCTTTCTTT,NA,14,TRBD1,TRBV19,TRBJ1-1
CASSVLAASGRGF,TGTGCCAGCAGTGTCTTGGCGGCTAGCGGGAGGGGGTTT,NA,13,TRBD2,TRBV6-1,TRBJ2-3
CASSLGDQPQHF,TGTGCCAGCAGCTTGGGCGATCAGCCCCAGCATTTT,NA,12,NA,TRBV7-3,TRBJ1-5
CASNRGGPGNTEAFF,TGCGCCAGCAATCGGGGAGGGCCAGGCAACACTGAAGCTTTCTTT,once,15,NA,TRBV10-2,TRBJ1-1
CASGTGGRDEQFF,TGCGCCAGCGGGACAGGGGGTCGGGATGAGCAGTTCTTC,NA,13,TRBD1,TRBV10-1,TRBJ2-1